The sample holds many counts of the clone carrying this T cell receptor (beta chain). Preparation of the TCRbeta library was carried out with unique molecular identifiers. TCRdb independently ran MiXCR on the PCR reads; one entry per CDR3 protein. The sample carries about 240,000 distinct CDR3 sequences, 12% recorded once. This entry belongs to a study of T-cell reconstitution after alpha-beta-depleted transplantation in children. J was trimmed by 3 bases and V by 4 bases; bases with no gene match: 7. The CDR3 totals 17 residues. Looked up from germline, CDR1 is SGHRS and CDR2 is YFSETQ. The sample was PBMCs from the stem cell graft donor, taken from the stem cell graft. This TCR derives from a human donor who donated a stem cell graft to a child with acute lymphoblastic leukemia. This sequence joins TRBV5-1 and TRBJ2-1; 13 bases align to TRBD2. The CDR3, as DNA: TGCGCCAGCAGCGCCCGACTAGCGGGAGGCTACTACAATGAGCAGTTCTTC. This encodes CASSARLAGGYYNEQFF.